A single sample gave rise to the 13 T cell receptor beta chains below, sequenced in a study of blood T cell repertoires in COVID-19. The protocol was immunoSEQ multiplex PCR, while the TCRdb copy is restricted to in-frame clones and leaves out a portion. The table records fewer than 250,000 clones, around 84% of them present only once. Source material: peripheral blood. These receptors all stem from a woman of 80 years or more with COVID-19, enrolled during active disease.

The gene calls are TRBV30 and TRBJ1-2, with 8 positions matching TRBD1. Losses at the gene ends were 3 bases for V and 4 bases for J; bases not matched to a gene: 4. Germline assignment: CDR1 GTSNPN and CDR2 SVGIG (reference sequence). The CDR3 consists of 13 residues. CDR3 DNA: TGTGCCTGGAGCCCGACAGGGGTCTATGGCTACACCTTC. This encodes CAWSPTGVYGYTF.

CDR3 sequence: CATWGGVKNTEAFF. CDR3 DNA sequence: TGTGCAACCTGGGGGGGAGTTAAGAACACTGAAGCTTTCTTT. V and J are TRBV6-5 and TRBJ1-1, with D possibly being TRBD1 (5 bases). Germline V gene lookup returns CDR1 MNHEY and CDR2 SVGAGI. This CDR3 has 14 amino acids.

The chain has TRBV7-9 and TRBJ1-2; a possible D gene is TRBD1 (6 bases). CDR1 and CDR2 (germline): SEHNR, FQNEAQ (reference sequence). Trimming shortened V by 0 bases and J by 8 bases, and 10 bases separated the two germline ends. CDR3 length: 13 residues. The CDR3, as DNA: TGTGCCAGCAGCTTAGCGCAGGGGAGAGGCTACACCTTC. As protein: CASSLAQGRGYTF.

This clone showed up just once. The J gene is TRBJ2-1, the V gene TRBV5-1; D not resolved. CDR3 size: 15 residues. Trimming stripped 1 base from V and 6 bases from J, with 14 bases between. CDR1 SGHRS and CDR2 YFSETQ come from the germline V gene. The CDR3 bases are TGCGCCAGCAGCTTGAACACGGCGGCGATCAATGAGCAGTTCTTC. This sequence encodes CASSLNTAAINEQFF.

The gene calls are TRBV7-2 and TRBJ2-4; tentative D call: TRBD2 (6 bases). Looked up from germline, CDR1 is SGHTA and CDR2 is FQGNSA. Trimming left V 3 bases short and J 6 bases short, with 9 bases between. This CDR3 contains 13 residues. CDR3 residues: CASSLGGVNIQYF. The CDR3 DNA reads as TGTGCCAGCAGCTTGGGCGGGGTAAACATTCAGTACTTC. Combining the CDR3 with reference TRBV7-2 and TRBJ2-4 gives the whole variable domain GAGVSQSPSNKVTEKGKDVELRCDPISGHTALYWYRQSLGQGLEFLIYFQGNSAPDKSGLPSDRFSAERTGGSVSTLTIQRTQQEDSAVYLCASSLGGVNIQYFGAGTRLSVL.

The chain carries TRBV24-1 and TRBJ1-5, with 9 bases matching TRBD1. The CDR3 contains 16 residues. V lost 3 bases, J lost 4 bases, and 6 bases stayed unmatched. Germline CDR1 and CDR2: KGHDR and SFDVKD. The DNA for the CDR3 is TGTGCCACCAGTGATGGCGACAGGGGGATAAATCAGCCCCAGCATTTT. Translation gives CATSDGDRGINQPQHF.

The chain's CDR3 is CASRGGTGPSSSLNTQYF. In nucleotides, the CDR3 is TGCGCCAGCAGGGGCGGGACAGGGCCCTCTTCCTCACTGAATACGCAGTATTTT. V and J are TRBV5-1 and TRBJ2-3; 9 bases are a match to TRBD1. V shed 5 bases, J shed 7 bases, and the junction held 20 bases outside the gene matches. The CDR3 covers 18 residues. Per the germline V gene, CDR1 is SGHRS and CDR2 is YFSETQ.

V and J are TRBV7-8 and TRBJ2-1, with 14 positions matching TRBD2. This CDR3 is 17 amino acids long. CDR1 and CDR2 (germline): SGHVS, FQNEAQ. The J segment lost 2 bases and the V segment lost 5 bases, leaving 5 bases of the junction unmatched. For the CDR3, the DNA is TGTGCCAGCAGCATTAAGGGACTAGCGGGGGCCTACAATGAGCAGTTCTTC. It specifies CASSIKGLAGAYNEQFF. Full variable domain (rest looked up from reference TRBV7-8 and TRBJ2-1): GAGVSQSPRYKVAKRGQDVALRCDPISGHVSLFWYQQALGQGPEFLTYFQNEAQLDKSGLPSDRFFAERPEGSVSTLKIQRTQQEDSAVYLCASSIKGLAGAYNEQFFGPGTRLTVL.

The table lists this clone with a count of one. The rearrangement links TRBV11-3 to TRBJ2-1; 11 bases are a match to TRBD2. The trim removed 5 bases at V and 8 bases at J, leaving 8 bases unmatched. The CDR3 is 15 residues long. Per germline, CDR1 SGHNT and CDR2 YENEEA. The CDR3 nucleotides are TGTGCCAGCAGCAACGATGGACTAGCGGGTGATGAGCAGTTCTTC. Its translation: CASSNDGLAGDEQFF.

The V gene is TRBV3-1 (or the pseudogene TRBV3-2), the J gene TRBJ1-2, with D unresolved. CDR1 is LGHDT, CDR2 YNNKEL, per germline (reference sequence). The CDR3 length is 16 residues. Trimming stripped 1 base from V and 6 bases from J, with 18 bases between. CDR3 bases: TGTGCCAGCAGCCAAGGATACCGGTTGGAGGTAGATGGCTACACCTTC. Encoded protein: CASSQGYRLEVDGYTF.

The chain has TRBV28 and TRBJ1-2; 7 bases fit TRBD1. The J segment lost 4 bases and the V segment lost 2 bases, leaving 4 bases of the junction unmatched. The CDR3 totals 14 residues. Germline loops: CDR1 MDHEN, CDR2 SYDVKM. The CDR3 DNA is TGTGCCAGCAGTTTACCCGACAGGGCCTATGGCTACACCTTC. Translation: CASSLPDRAYGYTF.

This clone was counted only a few times. The chain has TRBV2 and TRBJ1-1; D gene unclear. CDR1 is SNHLY, CDR2 FYNNEI, per germline. The CDR3 loop spans 11 amino acids. V was clipped by 0 bases and J by 9 bases, with 5 bases between them. DNA for the CDR3: TGTGCCAGCAGTGAAGCACAGAAAGCTTTCTTT. It yields the protein CASSEAQKAFF.

This chain links TRBV3-1 (or the pseudogene TRBV3-2) with TRBJ2-5; D perhaps matches TRBD1 (6 bases). This CDR3 has 13 amino acids. CDR1 LGHDT and CDR2 YNNKEL come from the germline V gene (reference sequence). V was trimmed by 5 bases and J by 5 bases, leaving 12 bases between them. CDR3 nucleotides: TGTGCCAGCAGCTTCAGGGGCGAGGAGACCCAGTACTTC. It translates to CASSFRGEETQYF.